The 9 T cell receptor beta chains given below trace back to one sample, sequenced in a study of cytomegalovirus exposure and HLA in healthy donors. The PCR was carried out with 60 Vbeta primers and 13 Jbeta primers. Assay used: immunoSEQ multiplex PCR; TCRdb lists only in-frame clones, some missing. The table shows about 120,000 clones, with around 80% occurring only once. Sequenced sample: PBMCs. The receptors here all came from a woman aged 55-75 years in good health and CMV-seropositive.

The rearrangement uses TRBV28 and TRBJ1-1; D might be TRBD1 (6 bases). Germline V lookup: CDR1 MDHEN, CDR2 SYDVKM. V gave up 4 bases and J gave up 1 base, with 10 bases separating them. CDR3 length equals 14 residues. The DNA for the CDR3 is TGTGCCAGCAGTTCCTGGGGGCGGAACACTGAAGCTTTCTTT. Protein sequence: CASSSWGRNTEAFF.

This chain joins TRBV5-1 and TRBJ2-7, with TRBD1 matching over 11 bases. Germline trimming cut 0 bases from V and 6 bases from J; bases unmatched to any gene: 5. This CDR3 contains 15 residues. In germline, CDR1 is SGHRS, CDR2 YFSETQ. In DNA form, the CDR3 reads TGCGCCAGCAGCTTGGCCTACGGGACAGGGGGCGAGCAGTACTTC. This sequence encodes CASSLAYGTGGEQYF.

This chain joins TRBV7-3 and TRBJ1-2; possible D gene TRBD1, 5 bases. The CDR3 spans 14 residues. Germline loops: CDR1 SGHTA, CDR2 FQGTGA. The V and J ends lost 3 bases and 7 bases respectively, with 15 bases between them. In DNA form, the CDR3 reads TGTGCCAGCAGCTTGGGCCGGGGGGGTTCTGGCTACACCTTC. Translated: CASSLGRGGSGYTF. Full variable domain (outside the CDR3, taken from reference TRBV7-3 and TRBJ1-2): GAGVSQTPSNKVTEKGKYVELRCDPISGHTALYWYRQSLGQGPEFLIYFQGTGAADDSGLPNDRFFAVRPEGSVSTLKIQRTERGDSAVYLCASSLGRGGSGYTFGSGTRLTVV.

V is TRBV2 and J is TRBJ1-1; 9 nucleotides align to TRBD1. After removal of 2 bases from V and 4 bases from J, the junction contained 8 bases not matched to a gene. This CDR3 region has 16 residues. Looked up from germline, CDR1 is SNHLY and CDR2 is FYNNEI. The CDR3, as DNA: TGTGCCAGCAGTGAACTCCGGGACAGGGAGGGCACTGAAGCTTTCTTT. Protein product: CASSELRDREGTEAFF.

The rearrangement joins TRBV30 to TRBJ2-5; the D gene is possibly TRBD2 (6 bases). The CDR3 runs to 11 residues. Germline assignment: CDR1 GTSNPN and CDR2 SVGIG (reference sequence). V was trimmed by 7 bases and J by 4 bases, leaving 10 bases between them. This CDR3 reads CASGVGETQYF. DNA of the CDR3: TGTGCCTCGGGAGTCGGAGAGACCCAGTACTTC.

This chain connects TRBV9 to TRBJ1-1, with 8 bases identical to TRBD1. The CDR3 has 17 residues. V lost 6 bases, J lost 0 bases, and 13 bases stayed unmatched. Germline CDR1 SGDLS, CDR2 YYNGEE. CDR3 sequence: CASMRLGRGRVNTEAFF. The CDR3 DNA reads TGTGCCAGCATGCGGCTCGGCAGGGGGCGGGTGAACACTGAAGCTTTCTTT.

The chain has TRBV5-4 and TRBJ2-3; 12 bases map to TRBD2. With 2 bases clipped from V and 4 bases from J, the junction kept 5 bases outside the gene matches. The length of the CDR3 is 16 residues. From germline, CDR1 is SGHNT and CDR2 YYREEE (reference sequence). The CDR3, as DNA: TGTGCCAGCAGCTTACGACTAGCGGGAGCCTCAGATACGCAGTATTTT. This encodes CASSLRLAGASDTQYF.

The V call is TRBV7-7, the J call TRBJ2-5, with D possibly being TRBD2 (6 bases). V was shortened by 5 bases and J by 2 bases, with 15 bases between the two germline ends. The V gene's germline CDR1 is SSHAT and CDR2 FNYEAQ (reference sequence). There are 15 residues in the CDR3. In nucleotides, the CDR3 is TGTGCCAGCAGCCGGTTCTCGGGGGTACAAGAGACCCAGTACTTC. It specifies CASSRFSGVQETQYF.

This sequence joins TRBV7-6 and TRBJ2-3, with 7 nucleotides matching TRBD1. The V gene end was trimmed by 1 base and the J gene end by 0 bases; junction bases not matched to a gene: 7. CDR1 is SGHVS, CDR2 FNYEAQ, per germline. The CDR3 totals 17 residues. CDR3 bases: TGTGCCAGCAGCTTAGGGGCAGGGGGAATTAGCACAGATACGCAGTATTTT. Amino acid sequence: CASSLGAGGISTDTQYF.